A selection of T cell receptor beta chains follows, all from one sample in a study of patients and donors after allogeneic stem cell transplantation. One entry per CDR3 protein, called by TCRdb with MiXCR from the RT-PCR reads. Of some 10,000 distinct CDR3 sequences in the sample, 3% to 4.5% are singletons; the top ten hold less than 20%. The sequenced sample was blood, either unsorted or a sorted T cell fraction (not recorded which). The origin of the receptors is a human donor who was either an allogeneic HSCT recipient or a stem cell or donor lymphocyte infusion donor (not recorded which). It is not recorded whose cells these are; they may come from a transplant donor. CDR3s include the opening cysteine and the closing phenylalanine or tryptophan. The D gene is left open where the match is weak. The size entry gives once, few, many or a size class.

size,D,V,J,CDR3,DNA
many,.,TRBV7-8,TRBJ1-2,CASSLGELQRYTF,TGTGCCAGCAGCTTAGGGGAACTACAACGCTACACCTTC
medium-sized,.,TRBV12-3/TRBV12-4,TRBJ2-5,CASGGETQYF,TGTGCCAGCGGTGGGGAGACCCAGTACTTC
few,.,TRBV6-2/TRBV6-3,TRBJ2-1,CASRGSQGSEQFF,TGTGCCAGCAGGGGGAGCCAGGGGTCTGAGCAGTTCTTC
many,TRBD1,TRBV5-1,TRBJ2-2,CASRGQGIDTGELFF,TGCGCCAGCAGGGGACAGGGAATTGACACCGGGGAGCTGTTTTTT
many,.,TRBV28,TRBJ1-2,CASKTHGQLYGYTF,TGTGCCAGCAAAACCCACGGACAGCTCTATGGCTACACCTTC
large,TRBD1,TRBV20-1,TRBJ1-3,CSARVTGTGGEKSGNTIYF,TGCAGTGCTAGAGTCACCGGGACAGGGGGAGAGAAGTCTGGAAACACCATATATTTT
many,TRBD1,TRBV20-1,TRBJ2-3,CSAIDRGRFRSTDTQYF,TGCAGTGCTATAGACAGGGGGAGATTTCGAAGCACAGATACGCAGTATTTT
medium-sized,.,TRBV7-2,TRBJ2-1,CASSLFHYEQFF,TGTGCCAGCAGCTTATTTCACTATGAGCAGTTCTTC
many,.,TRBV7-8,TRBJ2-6,CASSFQGHGANVLTF,TGTGCCAGCAGCTTTCAGGGGCACGGGGCCAACGTCCTGACTTTC
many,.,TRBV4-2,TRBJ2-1,CASSQVGGNNEQFF,TGTGCCAGCAGCCAAGTAGGGGGGAACAATGAGCAGTTCTTC
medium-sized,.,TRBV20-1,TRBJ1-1,CSASLEGTNTEAFF,TGCAGTGCTAGTTTGGAGGGCACGAACACTGAAGCTTTCTTT
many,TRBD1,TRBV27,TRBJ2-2,CASSFRGRDTGELFF,TGTGCCAGCAGTTTCAGGGGGCGGGACACCGGGGAGCTGTTTTTT
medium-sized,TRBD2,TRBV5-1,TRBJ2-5,CASSGGRIQETQYF,TGCGCCAGCTCGGGCGGGAGGATTCAAGAGACCCAGTACTTC
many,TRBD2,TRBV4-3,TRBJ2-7,CASSQDLAGGTYF,TGCGCCAGCAGCCAAGATCTTGCGGGAGGAACGTACTTC
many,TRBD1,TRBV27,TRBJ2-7,CASSSSTRGLWEQYF,TGTGCCAGCAGTTCCTCCACCAGGGGGCTCTGGGAGCAGTACTTC
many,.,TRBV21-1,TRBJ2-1,CASSTLTTRTYNEQFF,TGTGCCAGCAGCACCTTGACGACAAGGACCTACAATGAGCAGTTCTTC
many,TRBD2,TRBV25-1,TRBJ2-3,CASSEASGRATDTQYF,TGTGCCAGCAGTGAGGCCAGCGGGAGGGCCACAGATACGCAGTATTTT
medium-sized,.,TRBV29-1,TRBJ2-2,CSALTLGVYTGELFF,TGCAGCGCTCTAACCCTAGGGGTCTACACCGGGGAGCTGTTTTTT
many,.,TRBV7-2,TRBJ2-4,CASSLVGAGAKNIQYF,TGTGCCAGCAGCTTAGTTGGGGCGGGAGCCAAAAACATTCAGTACTTC
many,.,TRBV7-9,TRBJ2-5,CASSLAPTAQETQYF,TGTGCCAGCAGCTTAGCGCCCACAGCGCAAGAGACCCAGTACTTC
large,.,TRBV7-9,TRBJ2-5,CASSSPGISETQYF,TGTGCCAGCAGCTCGCCGGGAATATCAGAGACCCAGTACTTC
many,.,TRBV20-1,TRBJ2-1,CSARGGSGSYNEQFF,TGCAGTGCTAGAGGGGGTTCGGGTTCCTACAATGAGCAGTTCTTC
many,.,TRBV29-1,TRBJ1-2,CSVIREWGYGYTF,TGCAGCGTTATAAGGGAGTGGGGCTATGGCTACACCTTC
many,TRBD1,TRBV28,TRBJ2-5,CASRGQGTQETQYF,TGTGCCAGCAGGGGACAGGGGACTCAAGAGACCCAGTACTTC
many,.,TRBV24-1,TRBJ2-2,CATATGTNTGELFF,TGTGCCACCGCAACGGGGACGAACACCGGGGAGCTGTTTTTT
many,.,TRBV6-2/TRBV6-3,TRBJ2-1,CASSYSDVYNEQFF,TGTGCCAGCAGTTACTCGGACGTCTACAATGAGCAGTTCTTC